This TCR beta chain was retrieved from a study of CD8 T cells in ankylosing spondylitis (dated by TCRdb to about 2017). About the investigation overall: The study set out to find disease-linked TCR variants by profiling T cell receptor beta repertoires in ankylosing spondylitis patients and healthy donors. Peripheral blood was sampled, and synovial fluid was also collected from ankylosing spondylitis patients. The whole study cohort included 90 to 120 healthy donors and 20 to 30 ankylosing spondylitis patients.

Reading from cysteine to phenylalanine, the CDR3 counts 12 amino acids. CDR3 DNA is the only sequence kept; it has 36 bases, read in frame from the first base. In the germline V gene, CDR1 corresponds to SGHTA and CDR2 to FQGNSA. The junction shows trimming of 4 bases on V and 8 bases on J, plus 8 bases between the germline ends. This clonotype was observed at least ten times. No cognate antigen has been identified for it. The input lacks base qualities; no much larger clone sits a single base away. The full study reports these points: The disease-linked clones had a CD8+ phenotype and were found at relatively low frequencies in peripheral blood. Significant enrichment of the disease-linked clones was reported in matched synovial fluid samples from ankylosing spondylitis patients. A TCR beta motif made up of 7 to 9 highly homologous amino acid variants appeared to be characteristic of blood from ankylosing spondylitis patients. Some of the motif variants had been reported before in the synovial fluid and blood of reactive arthritis patients, a finding that suggests common disease-initiation mechanisms.

TCRdb names Illumina HiSeq 2500 as the instrument used. TCR beta libraries were prepared by quantitative 5'-RACE with molecular barcodes. Per the original workflow: To identify disease-linked TCR variants, a new computational method was used, one built on a probabilistic model of VDJ rearrangement. TCRdb reworked the public reads: Q25 trimming with fastp, MiXCR clone assembly, productive beta chains retained. Rows with a matching CDR3 protein are joined into one entry that keeps the most common DNA and genes. The V and J calls here are based on TCRdb, not the publication. The sample table lists under 200,000 distinct CDR3 sequences, approximately 12% of them with a count of one. In total, the top ten clones hold approximately 11% of the sample.

The rearranged segments are TRBV7-2 and TRBJ2-2; the D gene is not confidently resolved. The sequencing input was blood, either unsorted or a sorted T cell fraction (not recorded which). The clonotype comes from a female donor with ankylosing spondylitis or in good health (not recorded which). The CDR3 protein: CASSYPLGELFF. Read as DNA, the sequence is TGTGCCAGCAGCTACCCACTGGGGGAGCTGTTTTTT.